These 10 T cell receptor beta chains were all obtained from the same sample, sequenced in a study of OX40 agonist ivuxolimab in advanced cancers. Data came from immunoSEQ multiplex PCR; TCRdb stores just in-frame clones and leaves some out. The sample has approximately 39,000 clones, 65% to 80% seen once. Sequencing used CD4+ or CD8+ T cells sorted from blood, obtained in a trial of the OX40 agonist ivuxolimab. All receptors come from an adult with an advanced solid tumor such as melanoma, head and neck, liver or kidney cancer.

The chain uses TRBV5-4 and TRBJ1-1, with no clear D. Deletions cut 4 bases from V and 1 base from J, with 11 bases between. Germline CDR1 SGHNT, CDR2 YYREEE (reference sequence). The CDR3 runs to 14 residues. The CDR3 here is CASSPPGRNTEAFF. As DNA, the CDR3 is TGTGCCAGCAGCCCACCGGGGAGGAACACTGAAGCTTTCTTT.

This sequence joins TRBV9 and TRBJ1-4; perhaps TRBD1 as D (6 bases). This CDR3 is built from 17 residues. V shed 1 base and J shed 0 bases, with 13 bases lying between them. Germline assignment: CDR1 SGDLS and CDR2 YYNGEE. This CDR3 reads CASSVKRGDATNEKLFF. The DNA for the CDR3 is TGTGCCAGCAGCGTAAAAAGGGGGGATGCAACTAATGAAAAACTGTTTTTT.

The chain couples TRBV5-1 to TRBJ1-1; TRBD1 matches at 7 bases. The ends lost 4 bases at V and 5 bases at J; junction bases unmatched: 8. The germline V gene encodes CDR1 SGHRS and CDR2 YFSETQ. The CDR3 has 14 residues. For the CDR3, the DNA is TGCGCCAGCAGCACCGAACAGGGGAGAACTGAAGCTTTCTTT. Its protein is CASSTEQGRTEAFF.

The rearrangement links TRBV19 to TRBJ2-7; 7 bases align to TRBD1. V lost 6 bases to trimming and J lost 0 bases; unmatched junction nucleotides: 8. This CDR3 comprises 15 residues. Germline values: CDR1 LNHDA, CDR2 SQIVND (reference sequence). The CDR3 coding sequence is TGTGCCAGTAGCCCGACAGGGCCGATCTCCTACGAGCAGTACTTC. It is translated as CASSPTGPISYEQYF.

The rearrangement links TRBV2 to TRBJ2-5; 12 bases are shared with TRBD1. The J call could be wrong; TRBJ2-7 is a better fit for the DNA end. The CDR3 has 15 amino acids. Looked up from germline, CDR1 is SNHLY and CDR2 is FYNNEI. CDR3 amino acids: CASRGTGTGGGEQYF. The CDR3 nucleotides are TGTGCCAGCAGAGGGACCGGGACAGGGGGCGGCGAGCAGTACTTC.

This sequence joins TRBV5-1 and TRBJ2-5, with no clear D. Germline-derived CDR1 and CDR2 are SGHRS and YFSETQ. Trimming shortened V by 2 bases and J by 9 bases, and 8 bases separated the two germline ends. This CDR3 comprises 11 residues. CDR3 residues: CASSLDRAQYF. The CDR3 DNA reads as TGCGCCAGCAGCTTAGACCGGGCCCAGTACTTC.

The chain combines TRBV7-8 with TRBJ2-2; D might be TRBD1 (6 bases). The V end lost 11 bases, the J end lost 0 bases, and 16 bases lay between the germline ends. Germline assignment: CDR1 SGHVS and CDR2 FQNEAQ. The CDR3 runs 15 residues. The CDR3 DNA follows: TGTGCCTCTTCTGCGCGGACAGCGAACACCGGGGAGCTGTTTTTT. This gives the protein CASSARTANTGELFF. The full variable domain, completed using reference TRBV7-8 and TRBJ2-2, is GAGVSQSPRYKVAKRGQDVALRCDPISGHVSLFWYQQALGQGPEFLTYFQNEAQLDKSGLPSDRFFAERPEGSVSTLKIQRTQQEDSAVYLCASSARTANTGELFFGEGSRLTVL.

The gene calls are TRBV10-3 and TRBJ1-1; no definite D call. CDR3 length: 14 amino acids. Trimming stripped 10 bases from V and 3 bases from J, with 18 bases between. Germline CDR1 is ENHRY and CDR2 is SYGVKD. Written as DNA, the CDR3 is TGTGCCACGAGACGGTCGGGTGGTCACACTGAAGCTTTCTTT. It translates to CATRRSGGHTEAFF.

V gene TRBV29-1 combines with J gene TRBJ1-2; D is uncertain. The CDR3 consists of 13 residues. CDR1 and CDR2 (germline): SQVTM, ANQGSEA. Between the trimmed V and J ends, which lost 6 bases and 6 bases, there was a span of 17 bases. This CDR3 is CSVPEQSVHGYTF. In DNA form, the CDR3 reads TGCAGCGTGCCGGAACAGAGTGTCCATGGCTACACCTTC. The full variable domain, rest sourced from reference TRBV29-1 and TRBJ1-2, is SAVISQKPSRDICQRGTSLTIQCQVDSQVTMMFWYRQQPGQSLTLIATANQGSEATYESGFVIDKFPISRPNLTFSTLTVSNMSPEDSSIYLCSVPEQSVHGYTFGSGTRLTVV.

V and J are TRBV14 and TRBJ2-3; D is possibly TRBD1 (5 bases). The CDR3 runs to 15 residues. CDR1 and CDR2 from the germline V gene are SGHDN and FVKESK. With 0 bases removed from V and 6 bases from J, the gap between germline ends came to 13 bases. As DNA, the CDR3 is TGTGCCAGCAGCCAAGACGACAGAAGGTGGGATACGCAGTATTTT. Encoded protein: CASSQDDRRWDTQYF.